What follows are 3 T cell receptor beta chains derived from one specimen sequenced in a study of blood T cell repertoires in COVID-19. Repertoires were generated with immunoSEQ multiplex PCR, while TCRdb's copy carries only in-frame clones and drops some. This sample yields approximately 130,000 clones, of which around 87% are seen a single time; around 20% belongs to the top ten. The sequenced material came from peripheral blood. The receptors were sampled from a woman aged 50 to 60 who had recovered from COVID-19.

The sample holds a few counts of this clone. The gene calls are TRBV7-9 and TRBJ2-5, with 10 bases fitting TRBD1. V lost 5 bases to trimming and J lost 5 bases; unmatched junction nucleotides: 11. CDR3 length: 16 residues. Germline assignment: CDR1 SEHNR and CDR2 FQNEAQ (reference sequence). This chain's CDR3 is CASSQMTGGVRETQYF. Written as DNA, the CDR3 is TGTGCCAGCAGCCAGATGACAGGGGGCGTCCGGGAGACCCAGTACTTC. The complete variable domain, with remaining parts taken from reference TRBV7-9 and TRBJ2-5, reads DTGVSQNPRHKITKRGQNVTFRCDPISEHNRLYWYRQTLGQGPEFLTYFQNEAQLEKSRLLSDRFSAERPKGSFSTLEIQRTEQGDSAMYLCASSQMTGGVRETQYFGPGTRLLVL.

The CDR3 nucleotides are TGTGCCAGCAGCCCCCCGGGGAGGGATGCTTTCTTT. Protein: CASSPPGRDAFF. The chain couples TRBV13 to TRBJ1-1; D uncertain. The CDR3 sequence is 12 residues long. Germline CDR1 and CDR2: PRHDT and FYEKMQ (reference sequence). The V gene lost 5 bases and the J gene lost 11 bases, with 15 bases spanning the gap.

This chain joins TRBV5-8 and TRBJ1-6; 7 nucleotides match TRBD1. Per the germline V gene, CDR1 is SGHTS and CDR2 is YDEGEE. The trim removed 4 bases at V and 5 bases at J, leaving 3 bases unmatched. The CDR3 runs 14 residues. CDR3 amino acids: CASSLGTDNSPLHF. The CDR3 nucleotides read TGTGCCAGCAGCCTCGGGACAGATAATTCACCCCTCCACTTT. Looking up the rest from reference TRBV5-8 and TRBJ1-6 gives the full variable domain: EAGVTQSPTHLIKTRGQQATLRCSPISGHTSVYWYQQALGLGLQFLLWYDEGEERNRGNFPPRFSGRQFPNYSSELNVNALELEDSALYLCASSLGTDNSPLHFGNGTRLTVT.